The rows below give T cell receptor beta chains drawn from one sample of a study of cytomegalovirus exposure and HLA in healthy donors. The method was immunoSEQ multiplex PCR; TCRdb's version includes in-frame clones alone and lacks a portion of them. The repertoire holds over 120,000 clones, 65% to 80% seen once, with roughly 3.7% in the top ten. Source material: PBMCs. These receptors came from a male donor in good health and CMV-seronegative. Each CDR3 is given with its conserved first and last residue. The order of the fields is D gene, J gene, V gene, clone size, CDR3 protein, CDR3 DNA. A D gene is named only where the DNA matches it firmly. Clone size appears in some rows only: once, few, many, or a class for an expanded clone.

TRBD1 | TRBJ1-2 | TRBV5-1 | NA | CASSIGQGGGYTF | TGCGCCAGCAGCATAGGACAGGGGGGTGGCTACACCTTC
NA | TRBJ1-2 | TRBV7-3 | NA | CASSSSAGGYGYTF | TGTGCCAGCAGCTCAAGCGCGGGAGGCTATGGCTACACCTTC
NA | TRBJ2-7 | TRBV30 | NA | CAWSMDRSYEQYF | TGTGCCTGGAGTATGGACAGATCCTACGAGCAGTACTTC
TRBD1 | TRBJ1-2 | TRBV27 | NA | CASSSGDRLFGFGYTF | TGTGCCAGCAGTTCGGGGGACAGGCTATTCGGATTTGGCTACACCTTC
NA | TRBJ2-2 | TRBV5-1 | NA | CASSLEGGARTGELFF | TGCGCCAGCAGCTTGGAGGGTGGGGCGCGGACCGGGGAGCTGTTTTTT
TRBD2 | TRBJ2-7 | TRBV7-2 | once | CASSDGLVNEQYF | TGTGCCAGCAGCGACGGACTAGTAAACGAGCAGTACTTC
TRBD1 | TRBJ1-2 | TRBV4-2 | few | CASSQAGGTAHYGYTF | TGTGCCAGCAGCCAAGCGGGGGGGACAGCTCACTATGGCTACACCTTC
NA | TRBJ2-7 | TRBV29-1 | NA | CSVTREARSYEQYF | TGCAGCGTCACCCGAGAGGCCCGCTCCTACGAGCAGTACTTC
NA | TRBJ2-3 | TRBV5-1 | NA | CASSLKGSTDTQYF | TGCGCCAGCAGCTTGAAGGGGTCCACAGATACGCAGTATTTT
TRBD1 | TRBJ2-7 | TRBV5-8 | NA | CASSLGQGAWEQYF | TGTGCCAGCAGCTTAGGGCAGGGGGCATGGGAGCAGTACTTC
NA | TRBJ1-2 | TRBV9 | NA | CASSVEAGSYGYTF | TGTGCCAGCAGCGTAGAGGCGGGAAGCTATGGCTACACCTTC
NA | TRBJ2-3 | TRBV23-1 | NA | CASSQVPASGTDTQYF | TGCGCCAGCAGTCAAGTACCCGCGTCAGGGACAGATACGCAGTATTTT
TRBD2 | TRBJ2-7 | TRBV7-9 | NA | CASSPGLAGNFVSYEQYF | TGTGCCAGCAGCCCCGGACTAGCGGGAAACTTTGTGTCCTACGAGCAGTACTTC
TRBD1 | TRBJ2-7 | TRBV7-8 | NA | CASSLIMWGTGGIYEQYF | TGTGCCAGCAGCTTAATTATGTGGGGGACAGGGGGCATCTACGAGCAGTACTTC
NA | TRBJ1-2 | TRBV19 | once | CASSPTRQAGYGYTF | TGTGCCAGTAGTCCTACCCGACAGGCGGGTTATGGCTACACCTTC
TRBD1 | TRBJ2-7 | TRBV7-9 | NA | CASSPGQGMGTYEQYF | TGTGCCAGCAGCCCGGGACAGGGTATGGGGACCTACGAGCAGTACTTC
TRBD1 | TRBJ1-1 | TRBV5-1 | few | CASSAGTGNTEAFF | TGCGCCAGCAGCGCGGGGACAGGGAACACTGAAGCTTTCTTT
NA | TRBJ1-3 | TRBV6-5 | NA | CASSWPNTIYF | TGTGCCAGCAGTTGGCCAAACACCATATATTTT
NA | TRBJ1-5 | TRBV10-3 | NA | CAISAGGTLRHF | TGTGCCATCAGTGCTGGGGGGACCCTCCGGCATTTT
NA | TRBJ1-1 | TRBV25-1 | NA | CASSDDRNSLNTEAFF | TGTGCCAGCAGCGACGACAGAAACTCACTGAACACTGAAGCTTTCTTT
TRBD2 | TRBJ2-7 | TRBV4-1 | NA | CASSQHNLAGVTSYEQYF | TGCGCCAGCAGCCAACATAACTTAGCGGGAGTTACCTCCTACGAGCAGTACTTC
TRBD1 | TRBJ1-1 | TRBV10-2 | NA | CASRPGQGTEAFF | TGCGCCAGCAGACCGGGACAGGGCACTGAAGCTTTCTTT
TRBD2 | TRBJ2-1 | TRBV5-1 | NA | CASSLGGGGRDEQFF | TGCGCCAGCAGCTTGGGAGGCGGGGGGCGCGATGAGCAGTTCTTC
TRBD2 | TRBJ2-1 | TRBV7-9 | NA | CASSLRGRNEQFF | TGTGCCAGCAGCTTGCGGGGGAGGAATGAGCAGTTCTTC
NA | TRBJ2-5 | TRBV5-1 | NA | CASRGARGRGSETQYF | TGCGCCAGCAGAGGTGCGCGGGGGCGGGGATCGGAGACCCAGTACTTC
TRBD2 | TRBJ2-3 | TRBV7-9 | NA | CASSLLLAGGTDTQYF | TGTGCCAGCAGCTTATTACTAGCGGGAGGCACAGATACGCAGTATTTT
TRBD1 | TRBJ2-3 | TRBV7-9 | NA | CASSPSRGLSTDTQYF | TGTGCCAGCAGCCCGTCCAGGGGGCTTAGCACAGATACGCAGTATTTT
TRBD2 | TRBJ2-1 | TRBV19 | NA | CASSISGLAGGEQFF | TGTGCCAGTAGTATCTCGGGACTAGCGGGGGGTGAGCAGTTCTTC
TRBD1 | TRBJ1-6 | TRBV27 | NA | CASSEGTAYSPLHF | TGTGCCAGCAGTGAGGGGACAGCTTATTCACCCCTCCACTTT
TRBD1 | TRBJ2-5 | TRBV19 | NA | CASSISGTGIETQYF | TGTGCCAGTAGTATATCCGGGACAGGGATAGAGACCCAGTACTTC
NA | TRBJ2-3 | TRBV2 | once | CANTQGWQGSADTQYF | TGTGCCAACACTCAAGGGTGGCAGGGAAGCGCAGATACGCAGTATTTT
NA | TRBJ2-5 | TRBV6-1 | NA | CASSSTLMETQYF | TGTGCCAGCAGTTCTACCTTAATGGAGACCCAGTACTTC
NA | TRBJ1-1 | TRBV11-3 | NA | CASSSRTGNTEAFF | TGTGCCAGCAGCTCCCGGACTGGGAACACTGAAGCTTTCTTT
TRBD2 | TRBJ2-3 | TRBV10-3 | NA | CAISGLGGGSDTQYF | TGTGCCATCAGTGGTTTAGGCGGGGGGTCTGATACGCAGTATTTT
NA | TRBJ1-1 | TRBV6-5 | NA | CASSRRTANTEAFF | TGTGCCAGCAGTCGCCGGACAGCGAACACTGAAGCTTTCTTT
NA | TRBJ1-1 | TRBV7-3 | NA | CASSSWGLGTEAFF | TGTGCCAGCAGCTCATGGGGGCTAGGAACTGAAGCTTTCTTT
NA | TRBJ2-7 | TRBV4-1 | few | CASSPAQVVREQYF | TGCGCCAGCAGCCCGGCACAGGTCGTAAGGGAGCAGTACTTC
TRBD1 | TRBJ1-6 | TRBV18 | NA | CASSQSDRGHNSPLHF | TGTGCCAGCTCACAGAGTGACAGGGGGCACAATTCACCCCTCCACTTT
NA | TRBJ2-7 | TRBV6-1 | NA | CASSGRVRDEQYF | TGTGCCAGCAGTGGCAGGGTACGGGACGAGCAGTACTTC
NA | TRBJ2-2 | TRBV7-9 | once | CASTTVWGHGGELFF | TGTGCCAGCACCACCGTCTGGGGGCACGGCGGGGAGCTGTTTTTT
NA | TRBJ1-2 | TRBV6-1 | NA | CASSELQGRSNYGYTF | TGTGCCAGCAGTGAACTGCAGGGGCGTTCGAACTATGGCTACACCTTC
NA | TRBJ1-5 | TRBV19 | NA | CASSMSGVPPQHF | TGTGCCAGTAGTATGTCCGGTGTTCCGCCCCAGCATTTT
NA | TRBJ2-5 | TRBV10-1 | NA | CATQAVYQETQYF | TGCGCCACCCAAGCGGTCTACCAAGAGACCCAGTACTTC
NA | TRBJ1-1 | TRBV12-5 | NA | CASGHPTVRSEAFF | TGTGCTAGTGGTCACCCGACAGTCCGAAGTGAAGCTTTCTTT
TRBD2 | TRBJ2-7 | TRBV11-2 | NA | CASSRGEKREQYF | TGTGCCAGCAGCCGGGGGGAAAAACGCGAGCAGTACTTC
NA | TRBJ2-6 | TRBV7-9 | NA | CSSTSAGLSGANVLTF | TGTTCCAGCACCTCAGCGGGCCTCTCTGGGGCCAACGTCCTGACTTTC
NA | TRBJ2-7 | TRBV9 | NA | CASSASRSYEQYF | TGTGCCAGCAGCGCCTCCCGTTCCTACGAGCAGTACTTC
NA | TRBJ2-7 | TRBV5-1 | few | CASSYSEEQYF | TGCGCCAGCAGCTATAGTGAGGAGCAGTACTTC
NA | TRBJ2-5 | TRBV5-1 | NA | CASSFFRESSGPETQYF | TGCGCCAGCAGCTTTTTCCGGGAGAGTTCAGGGCCGGAGACCCAGTACTTC
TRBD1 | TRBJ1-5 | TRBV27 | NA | CASSSDRVDQPQHF | TGTGCCAGCAGTTCAGACAGGGTTGATCAGCCCCAGCATTTT
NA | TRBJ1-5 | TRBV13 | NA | CASSKGAGSNQPQHF | TGTGCCAGCAGCAAAGGGGCAGGTAGCAATCAGCCCCAGCATTTT
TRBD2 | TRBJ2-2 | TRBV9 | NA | CASSVVGGVAGELFF | TGTGCCAGCAGCGTAGTTGGGGGGGTTGCCGGGGAGCTGTTTTTT
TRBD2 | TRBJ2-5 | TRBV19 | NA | CASSIAASGQETQYF | TGTGCCAGTAGTATAGCGGCTAGCGGCCAAGAGACCCAGTACTTC